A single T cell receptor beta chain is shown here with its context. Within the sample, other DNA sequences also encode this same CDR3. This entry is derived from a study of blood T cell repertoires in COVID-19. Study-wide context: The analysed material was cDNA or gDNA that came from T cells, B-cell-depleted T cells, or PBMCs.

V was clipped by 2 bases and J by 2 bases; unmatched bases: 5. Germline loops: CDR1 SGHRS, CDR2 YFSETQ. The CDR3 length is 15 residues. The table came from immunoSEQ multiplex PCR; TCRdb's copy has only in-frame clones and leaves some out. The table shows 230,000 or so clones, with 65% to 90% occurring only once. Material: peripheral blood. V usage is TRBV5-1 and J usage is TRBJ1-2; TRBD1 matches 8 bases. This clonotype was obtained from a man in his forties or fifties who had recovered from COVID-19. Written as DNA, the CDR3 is TGCGCCAGCAGCTTAGGACAGGGAAGGAACTATGGCTACACCTTC. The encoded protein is CASSLGQGRNYGYTF.